Included here is one TCR beta chain sequence, with context. The antigen remains unidentified. The record originates from a study of Ad26.COV2.S vaccination and SARS-CoV-2 variants. Study details: COV1001, an Ad26.COV2.S trial, supplied this vaccine-arm donor. Administration of Ad26.COV2.S was intramuscular, either once or twice 56 days apart.

Study observations and caveats: Breadth and depth estimates from TCRs may understate total T cell responses. With respect to non-spike TCR breadth, vaccine and placebo recipients were similar.

The assay was immunoSEQ multiplex PCR, and TCRdb's table has in-frame clones only and misses some. This table has under 500,000 clones, 92% appearing once. Treatment given: around 19 received Ad26.COV2.S at low or high dose, single or two shots; several received placebo; per-sample allocation not given. Samples were taken on day 63 after the first vaccine or placebo injection. V lost 4 bases to trimming and J lost 3 bases; unmatched junction nucleotides: 5. The CDR3 covers 16 residues. Germline lookup yields CDR1 LNHDA and CDR2 SQIVND (reference sequence). The material sequenced was peripheral blood, taken in a trial of Ad26.COV2.S vaccine versus placebo. This TCR was recovered from a person between 18 and 59 years old who received the Ad26.COV2.S COVID-19 vaccine or a placebo. V usage is TRBV19 and J usage is TRBJ2-5, with 13 positions matching TRBD2. CDR3 sequence: CASSRKGLAGEETQYF. The CDR3 DNA reads as TGTGCCAGTAGTAGGAAAGGACTAGCGGGGGAAGAGACCCAGTACTTC.